The 20 T cell receptor beta chains presented below share a single source sample, sequenced in a study of T cells in Graves' hyperthyroidism and ophthalmopathy. The TCR beta CDR3 regions underwent amplification using RNA transcripts as the source. HTBI primers were used for first-round RT-PCR of the TCR CDR3. TCRdb reanalysed the multiplex PCR reads using MiXCR and keeps one entry per CDR3 protein. This table holds around 350,000 distinct CDR3 sequences, about 12% found once. The source material was blood. The receptors shown here come from a woman aged 18-29 years with Graves' hyperthyroidism.

This clonotype came up many times. The V and J genes are TRBV3-1 and TRBJ2-1, with 13 bases identical to TRBD2. The germline V gene has CDR1 LGHDT and CDR2 YNNKEL (reference sequence). CDR3 length equals 15 residues. V shed 7 bases and J 7 bases; nucleotides not matched to a gene: 7. Here the CDR3 DNA reads TGTGCCAGCAATCGACTAGCGGGAGGTCCTAATGAGCAGTTCTTC. It encodes CASNRLAGGPNEQFF.

The J gene is TRBJ1-3, the V gene TRBV28, with TRBD1 matching 9 bases. CDR1 and CDR2 (germline): MDHEN, SYDVKM. V was pared by 5 bases and J by 5 bases, with 4 bases of the junction left unmatched. This CDR3 has 14 amino acids. The CDR3, as DNA: TGTGCCAGCAGTGCACAGGGGGCCCGAAACACCATATATTTT. Protein: CASSAQGARNTIYF.

At least ten counts were recorded for this clonotype. The chain combines TRBV20-1 with TRBJ2-7, with a tentative D call TRBD2 (6 bases). Trimming took off 3 bases at V and 0 bases at J, with 18 bases between the two ends. CDR3 length equals 16 residues. Per the germline V gene, CDR1 is DFQATT and CDR2 is SNEGSKA (reference sequence). CDR3 nucleotides: TGCAGTGCTAGGGATGGGGGAGGCGTACCCTCCTACGAGCAGTACTTC. This gives the protein CSARDGGGVPSYEQYF.

This clonotype was picked up a small number of times. The DNA for the CDR3 is TGCGCCAGCTTCCGGGACAGGGTACCCAATGAGCAGTTCTTC. This gives the protein CASFRDRVPNEQFF. The chain combines TRBV5-1 with TRBJ2-1; TRBD1 agrees at 9 bases. CDR1 is SGHRS and CDR2 is YFSETQ in the germline V gene. Losses at the gene ends were 7 bases for V and 6 bases for J; bases not matched to a gene: 8. The CDR3 contains 14 residues.

The chain is built from TRBV9 and TRBJ2-6; D call uncertain. Germline lookup yields CDR1 SGDLS and CDR2 YYNGEE. CDR3 length: 14 amino acids. V shed 0 bases and J shed 1 base, with 2 bases lying between them. The CDR3 spells CASSVASGANVLTF. The CDR3, as DNA: TGTGCCAGCAGCGTAGCATCTGGGGCCAACGTCCTGACTTTC.

This clonotype was counted many times. The V call is TRBV19, the J call TRBJ1-1; no firm D call. Germline V gene sequence: CDR1 LNHDA, CDR2 SQIVND (reference sequence). With 6 bases removed from V and 0 bases from J, the gap between germline ends came to 14 bases. CDR3 length equals 15 residues. The CDR3 DNA follows: TGTGCCAGTAGCTGGAGGACGGGCATGAACACTGAAGCTTTCTTT. It encodes CASSWRTGMNTEAFF. Looking up the rest from reference TRBV19 and TRBJ1-1 gives the full variable domain: DGGITQSPKYLFRKEGQNVTLSCEQNLNHDAMYWYRQDPGQGLRLIYYSQIVNDFQKGDIAEGYSVSREKKESFPLTVTSAQKNPTAFYLCASSWRTGMNTEAFFGQGTRLTVV.

The table lists this clonotype with many counts. The chain uses TRBV6-1 and TRBJ2-3; no clear D. Between the trimmed V and J ends, which lost 7 bases and 4 bases, there was a span of 6 bases. The CDR3 is made up of 11 amino acids. CDR1 MNHNS and CDR2 SASEGT come from the germline V gene. CDR3 bases: TGTGCCAGCATAGGAGCAGATACGCAGTATTTT. It is translated as CASIGADTQYF.

This clonotype was seen at least ten times. V is TRBV10-3 and J is TRBJ1-4; 7 nucleotides agree with TRBD1. This CDR3 has 14 amino acids. V gave up 9 bases and J gave up 5 bases; unmatched junction bases: 9. CDR1 is ENHRY and CDR2 is SYGVKD in the germline V gene. The CDR3 DNA reads TGTGCCATTGGAGCCGGGACAGTGAATGAAAAACTGTTTTTT. Translation gives CAIGAGTVNEKLFF.

The chain carries TRBV19 and TRBJ2-7, with 8 bases identical to TRBD1. This CDR3 comprises 15 residues. CDR1 is LNHDA, CDR2 SQIVND, per germline (reference sequence). The ends lost 5 bases at V and 3 bases at J; junction bases unmatched: 9. The CDR3 loop reads CASSAAGQGGYEQYF. Here the CDR3 DNA reads TGTGCCAGTAGTGCCGCTGGACAGGGAGGCTACGAGCAGTACTTC.

This clonotype was observed many times. This chain connects TRBV7-2 to TRBJ1-2; D gene uncertain. The V end was cut by 5 bases, the J end by 6 bases, with 13 bases between. Germline V gene sequence: CDR1 SGHTA, CDR2 FQGNSA. The CDR3 spans 13 residues. CDR3 loop: CASSLDPSNGYTF. The CDR3 coding sequence is TGTGCCAGCAGCCTAGACCCTTCTAATGGCTACACCTTC.

The chain combines TRBV9 with TRBJ2-3; D unresolved. The CDR3 extends over 13 amino acids. Germline lookup yields CDR1 SGDLS and CDR2 YYNGEE. The V gene lost 4 bases and the J gene lost 10 bases, with 16 bases spanning the gap. The CDR3 spells CASSFLGRDAQYF. CDR3 DNA sequence: TGTGCCAGCAGCTTCCTGGGAAGGGATGCGCAGTATTTT.

With regard to this clonotype: One end of the junction does not line up with germline, which may come from a read error. The chain joins TRBV11-2 to TRBJ2-3, with a possible D match to TRBD1 (5 bases). Per the germline V gene, CDR1 is SGHAT and CDR2 is FQNNGV. The CDR3 has 17 amino acids. CDR3 loop: CAGSLGQSTDSTDTQYF. The DNA for the CDR3 is TGTGCCGGCAGCTTAGGTCAGTCGACAGACAGCACAGATACGCAGTATTTT.

In its sample, this clonotype was seen many times. V gene TRBV20-1 combines with J gene TRBJ1-5; D is perhaps TRBD1 (5 bases). This CDR3 spans 13 amino acids. V was shortened by 4 bases and J by 7 bases, with 14 bases between the two germline ends. Germline V lookup: CDR1 DFQATT, CDR2 SNEGSKA (reference sequence). CDR3 sequence reads: CSAKALPGQPQHF. The CDR3 coding sequence is TGCAGTGCTAAAGCCCTCCCAGGGCAGCCCCAGCATTTT.

Many counts were recorded for this clonotype. The chain recombines TRBV7-2 with TRBJ2-1, with D perhaps matching TRBD2 (5 bases). There are 13 residues in the CDR3. Per the germline V gene, CDR1 is SGHTA and CDR2 is FQGNSA. V shed 5 bases and J shed 8 bases, with 13 bases lying between them. The CDR3, as DNA: TGTGCCAGCAGCCGCGGTTACGGGGATGAGCAGTTCTTC. Translation gives CASSRGYGDEQFF.

This clonotype was seen only a few times. The gene calls are TRBV20-1 and TRBJ2-7; a possible D gene is TRBD2 (5 bases). Germline V gene data show CDR1 as DFQATT and CDR2 as SNEGSKA (reference sequence). Trimming took off 3 bases at V and 3 bases at J, with 9 bases between the two ends. The CDR3 has 12 residues. Here the CDR3 DNA reads TGCAGTGCTAGGCCCGGGAACTACGAGCAGTACTTC. This translates into CSARPGNYEQYF.

The chain joins TRBV29-1 to TRBJ2-5; 10 bases line up with TRBD2. V shed 8 bases, J shed 4 bases, and the junction held 10 bases outside the gene matches. The CDR3 runs to 14 residues. CDR1 and CDR2 from the germline V gene are SQVTM and ANQGSEA. In DNA, the CDR3 is TGCAGCCCTCTTCTAGCGGGAGAAAGAGAGACCCAGTACTTC. It is translated as CSPLLAGERETQYF. Looking up the rest from reference TRBV29-1 and TRBJ2-5 gives the full variable domain: SAVISQKPSRDICQRGTSLTIQCQVDSQVTMMFWYRQQPGQSLTLIATANQGSEATYESGFVIDKFPISRPNLTFSTLTVSNMSPEDSSIYLCSPLLAGERETQYFGPGTRLLVL.

CDR3 bases: TGTGCCAGTAGTATAATGCTGAACACTGAAGCTTTCTTT. This gives the protein CASSIMLNTEAFF. The chain combines TRBV19 with TRBJ1-1; D not resolved. Trimming took off 2 bases at V and 0 bases at J, with 4 bases between the two ends. Germline assignment: CDR1 LNHDA and CDR2 SQIVND (reference sequence). This CDR3 is 13 amino acids long.

Details on this clonotype: Just one base apart from a much larger clone, this may be a read error. The V gene is TRBV24-1, the J gene TRBJ2-7; 7 bases align to TRBD1. V shed 12 bases and J 5 bases; nucleotides not matched to a gene: 6. CDR1 KGHDR and CDR2 SFDVKD come from the germline V gene. This CDR3 spans 11 amino acids. The CDR3 DNA is TGTGCCGCGGCCGACAGGGACGAGCAGTACTTC. Its translation: CAAADRDEQYF.

This clonotype was observed a handful of times. The V gene is TRBV7-9, the J gene TRBJ1-5, with D maybe TRBD1 (5 bases). The CDR3 has 14 amino acids. V lost 5 bases and J lost 5, with 13 bases in between. Germline V gene sequence: CDR1 SEHNR, CDR2 FQNEAQ (reference sequence). For the CDR3, the DNA is TGTGCCAGCAGCCCCGGAGGGGCCGATCAGCCCCAGCATTTT. It yields the protein CASSPGGADQPQHF.

In this sample, this clonotype turned up many times. The genes are TRBV7-6 and TRBJ1-2, with TRBD1 as a possible D gene (5 bases). CDR1 is SGHVS, CDR2 FNYEAQ, per germline. Trimming removed 1 base from V and 4 bases from J, with 10 bases in between. The CDR3 is 14 amino acids. The CDR3 sequence: CASSLGGVTYGYTF. CDR3 nucleotides: TGTGCCAGCAGCTTAGGGGGGGTTACCTATGGCTACACCTTC.